A selection of T cell receptor beta chains follows, all from one sample in a study of neurological immune-mediated disorders. TCRdb re-called the 5' RACE reads with MiXCR, one entry per CDR3 protein. The top ten hold around 4.3% of the sample, which has 55,000 to 80,000 distinct CDR3 sequences, 12% to 15% seen once. Material: PBMCs. These receptor sequences come from a female donor with HTLV-1-associated myelopathy (HAM/TSP). Both conserved end residues are part of each CDR3. The D gene is left open where the match is weak. The size field is filled for only some rows; it gives once, few, many or a size class.

size: many; D: -; J: TRBJ1-2; V: TRBV20-1; DNA: TGCAGTGCTAGAGATACCAAGACACCGAACTATGGCTACACCTTC; CDR3: CSARDTKTPNYGYTF
size: few; D: -; J: TRBJ2-3; V: TRBV7-2; DNA: TGTGCCAGCAGCTTAAGGAGCGGGCTATCCTTTAGCACAGATACGCAGTATTTT; CDR3: CASSLRSGLSFSTDTQYF
size: many; D: TRBD2; J: TRBJ2-1; V: TRBV6-6; DNA: TGTGCCAGCAGTCGGACTAGCGGGGGGGCTGGTGAGCAGTTCTTC; CDR3: CASSRTSGGAGEQFF
size: many; D: -; J: TRBJ2-7; V: TRBV5-1; DNA: TGCGCCAGCAGCTCTACCGGGACGGCGGACGAGCAGTACTTC; CDR3: CASSSTGTADEQYF
size: many; D: -; J: TRBJ1-1; V: TRBV20-1; DNA: TGCAGTGCTAGAGACAGGGCGTCGGCTTTCTTT; CDR3: CSARDRASAFF
size: few; D: -; J: TRBJ2-3; V: TRBV5-1; DNA: TGCGCCAGCAGGGTTCTGGCCTCTAGCACAGATACGCAGTATTTT; CDR3: CASRVLASSTDTQYF
size: -; D: TRBD1; J: TRBJ2-7; V: TRBV5-1; DNA: TGCGCCAGCAGCACCGGACAGGGGGCGTGGGAGCAGTACTTC; CDR3: CASSTGQGAWEQYF
size: many; D: -; J: TRBJ2-4; V: TRBV12-3/TRBV12-4; DNA: TGTGCCAGCAGCCCACTTGACAGCTCCTTAGCCAAAAACATTCAGTACTTC; CDR3: CASSPLDSSLAKNIQYF
size: many; D: TRBD1; J: TRBJ1-6; V: TRBV5-1; DNA: TGCGCCAGCAGTCTCGGACAGGGCGGTAATTCACCCCTCCACTTT; CDR3: CASSLGQGGNSPLHF
size: many; D: -; J: TRBJ2-2; V: TRBV7-9; DNA: TGTGCCAGCAGCTCCGTCGGGGAGAACACCGGGGAGCTGTTTTTT; CDR3: CASSSVGENTGELFF
size: many; D: -; J: TRBJ1-4; V: TRBV3-1; DNA: TGTGCCAGCAGCCAGAATAGGGGGAATGAAAAACTGTTTTTT; CDR3: CASSQNRGNEKLFF
size: many; D: -; J: TRBJ1-2; V: TRBV6-5; DNA: TGTGCCAGCAGTTACGGGGTTCAGGGGAACTATGGCTACACCTTC; CDR3: CASSYGVQGNYGYTF
size: many; D: -; J: TRBJ2-7; V: TRBV9; DNA: TGTGCCAGCAGTAAAGGAGGGGCAGGGGTTAACTACGAGCAGTACTTC; CDR3: CASSKGGAGVNYEQYF
size: many; D: -; J: TRBJ1-2; V: TRBV3-1; DNA: TGTGCCAGCAGCCAGGATCCAAGGACGGGCATGTATGGCTACACCTTC; CDR3: CASSQDPRTGMYGYTF
size: -; D: -; J: TRBJ1-5; V: TRBV10-3; DNA: TGTGCCATCAGTGAGTCTGGGGAGAATCAGCCCCAGCATTTT; CDR3: CAISESGENQPQHF
size: many; D: TRBD1; J: TRBJ1-5; V: TRBV20-1; DNA: TGCAGTGCCGGGCAGGGGGATCAGCCCCAGCATTTT; CDR3: CSAGQGDQPQHF
size: medium-sized; D: TRBD1; J: TRBJ2-7; V: TRBV11-2; DNA: TGTGCCAGCAGCACCGGGACAGGGGAGAGGTACGAGCAGTACTTC; CDR3: CASSTGTGERYEQYF
size: many; D: -; J: TRBJ1-5; V: TRBV5-5; DNA: TGTGCCAGCAGCTTCCATTCCAATCAGCCCCAGCATTTT; CDR3: CASSFHSNQPQHF
size: many; D: -; J: TRBJ2-7; V: TRBV7-2; DNA: TGTGCCAGCAGCTTCCACACTCTCGGCGAGCAGTACTTC; CDR3: CASSFHTLGEQYF
size: few; D: -; J: TRBJ1-6; V: TRBV3-1; DNA: TGTGCCAGCAGCATAGGGACGGTGAAGGGTTCACCCCTCCACTTT; CDR3: CASSIGTVKGSPLHF
size: many; D: TRBD2; J: TRBJ2-5; V: TRBV28; DNA: TGTGCCAGCAGATCACTAGCGGGGGTCTCGAAGTTCCAAGAGACCCAGTACTTC; CDR3: CASRSLAGVSKFQETQYF
size: many; D: -; J: TRBJ2-3; V: TRBV5-1; DNA: TGCGCCAGCAGCGTACCTAATTACAAGGGATCCGGGACGGATACGCAGTATTTT; CDR3: CASSVPNYKGSGTDTQYF
size: -; D: -; J: TRBJ2-1; V: TRBV12-3/TRBV12-4; DNA: TGTGCCAGCAGCCGTCGGATCGGGGGTCGACCGGGCTCCTACAATGAGCAGTTCTTC; CDR3: CASSRRIGGRPGSYNEQFF
size: many; D: -; J: TRBJ2-1; V: TRBV25-1; DNA: TGTGCCAGCAGTGTGGACCACTACAATGAGCAGTTCTTC; CDR3: CASSVDHYNEQFF
size: many; D: TRBD2; J: TRBJ2-5; V: TRBV20-1; DNA: TGCAGTGCTAACCCGCCCGCGGGGGGGGAAGGAGAGACCCAGTACTTC; CDR3: CSANPPAGGEGETQYF
size: many; D: -; J: TRBJ2-7; V: TRBV10-3; DNA: TGTGCCATCAGTGAGGGGCCAATCTACGAGCAGTACTTC; CDR3: CAISEGPIYEQYF
size: few; D: -; J: TRBJ2-3; V: TRBV7-3; DNA: TGTGCCAGCAGCTTGCAGTCCGGCGGGTCACCCCAGACAGATACGCAGTATTTT; CDR3: CASSLQSGGSPQTDTQYF
size: -; D: -; J: TRBJ2-3; V: TRBV5-6; DNA: TGTGTTAGCAGCTTGGTGCACGAAACAGATACGCAGTATTTT; CDR3: CVSSLVHETDTQYF
size: many; D: -; J: TRBJ1-1; V: TRBV5-1; DNA: TGCGCCAGCAGCTCGGATTGGAACACTGAAGCTTTCTTT; CDR3: CASSSDWNTEAFF
size: many; D: -; J: TRBJ1-3; V: TRBV5-1; DNA: TGCGCCAGCATGGACGGGGCTTATGGAAACACCATATATTTT; CDR3: CASMDGAYGNTIYF
size: -; D: -; J: TRBJ2-1; V: TRBV6-5; DNA: TGTGCCAGCAGTTATTCCGACAGGGGAGGGAATGAGCAGTTCTTC; CDR3: CASSYSDRGGNEQFF
size: -; D: -; J: TRBJ2-7; V: TRBV20-1; DNA: TGCAGTGCGTCTCAGGGGATTAACTACGAGCAGTACTTC; CDR3: CSASQGINYEQYF
size: many; D: -; J: TRBJ2-2; V: TRBV29-1; DNA: TGCAGCGTTGGTGGGGGCGCGGACACCGGGGAGCTGTTTTTT; CDR3: CSVGGGADTGELFF
size: many; D: -; J: TRBJ1-1; V: TRBV5-8; DNA: TGTGCCAGCAGCTTGTTACTTCTGCTCTTT; CDR3: CASSLLLLLF
size: many; D: TRBD1; J: TRBJ1-2; V: TRBV28; DNA: TGTGCCAGCAGTCCGGGACAGAAATACTATGGCTACACCTTC; CDR3: CASSPGQKYYGYTF
size: -; D: -; J: TRBJ2-2; V: TRBV5-4; DNA: TGTGCTAGCAGGAACAGGAACACCGGGGAGCTGTTTTTT; CDR3: CASRNRNTGELFF
size: many; D: -; J: TRBJ2-1; V: TRBV24-1; DNA: TGTGCCACCAGTGATTCTTGGACTAATGAGCAGTTCTTC; CDR3: CATSDSWTNEQFF
size: many; D: -; J: TRBJ2-1; V: TRBV5-1; DNA: TGCGCCAGCCGCGTCGAAGGGTGGGGGAGATACAATGAGCAGTTCTTC; CDR3: CASRVEGWGRYNEQFF
size: few; D: -; J: TRBJ2-1; V: TRBV5-1; DNA: TGCGCCAGCAGCTTAGAGACTAGTGAGGGGGAGCAGTTCTTC; CDR3: CASSLETSEGEQFF
size: few; D: -; J: TRBJ1-2; V: TRBV14; DNA: TGTGCCAGCAGCCACTACGGGGGTTCTGACTATGGCTACACCTTC; CDR3: CASSHYGGSDYGYTF
size: many; D: TRBD1; J: TRBJ2-1; V: TRBV7-6; DNA: TGTGCCAGCAGCTTAACCGGGACAGGGGGCCGTGAGCAGTTCTTC; CDR3: CASSLTGTGGREQFF
size: many; D: -; J: TRBJ1-2; V: TRBV12-3/TRBV12-4; DNA: TGTGCCAGCAGTTTATCAGGGGCAGGCTACACCTTC; CDR3: CASSLSGAGYTF
size: -; D: -; J: TRBJ1-3; V: TRBV7-2; DNA: TGTGCCAGCAGCTTAGCGTGGGGGCCACCCGCGGACACCATATATTTT; CDR3: CASSLAWGPPADTIYF
size: -; D: -; J: TRBJ2-3; V: TRBV9; DNA: TGTGCCAGCACCTCAACGGGGGGCCCAGATACGCAGTATTTT; CDR3: CASTSTGGPDTQYF
size: many; D: -; J: TRBJ2-6; V: TRBV28; DNA: TGTGCCAGCAGTCCGCACAGGGATAGGGCCAACGTCCTGACTTTC; CDR3: CASSPHRDRANVLTF
size: many; D: TRBD1; J: TRBJ2-5; V: TRBV5-1; DNA: TGCGCCAGCTCCGTGACAGGGCAAGAGACCCAGTACTTC; CDR3: CASSVTGQETQYF
size: many; D: -; J: TRBJ1-6; V: TRBV4-1; DNA: TGCGCCAGCAGCCAACGACTTGGTTCACCCCTCCACTTT; CDR3: CASSQRLGSPLHF
size: many; D: TRBD1; J: TRBJ2-3; V: TRBV28; DNA: TGTGCCAGCAGTAAACAGGGGGTCTCAGATACGCAGTATTTT; CDR3: CASSKQGVSDTQYF
size: -; D: TRBD1; J: TRBJ1-1; V: TRBV7-9; DNA: TGTGCCAGCAGAAGGACAGGGGGTCGGACTTTCTTT; CDR3: CASRRTGGRTFF
size: many; D: -; J: TRBJ2-5; V: TRBV5-1; DNA: TGCGCCAGCAGCGAGGTTGGGGGGGAGACCCAGTACTTC; CDR3: CASSEVGGETQYF
size: many; D: -; J: TRBJ2-6; V: TRBV4-2; DNA: TGTGCCAGCAGCCAAGATTCAGGTACTTACTCTGGGGCCAACGTCCTGACTTTC; CDR3: CASSQDSGTYSGANVLTF
size: many; D: -; J: TRBJ1-1; V: TRBV12-3/TRBV12-4; DNA: TGTGCCAGCAGTTCCAGGGTTCCCACTGAAGCTTTCTTT; CDR3: CASSSRVPTEAFF
size: many; D: -; J: TRBJ2-1; V: TRBV28; DNA: TGTGCCAGCAGTCCGGACGCCTACAATGAGCAGTTCTTC; CDR3: CASSPDAYNEQFF
size: many; D: -; J: TRBJ1-1; V: TRBV21-1; DNA: TGTGCCAGCAGCAAATATTGGGTGGAGGGTCCTCTCACTGAAGCTTTCTTT; CDR3: CASSKYWVEGPLTEAFF
size: many; D: -; J: TRBJ2-7; V: TRBV6-2/TRBV6-3; DNA: TGTGCCAGCAGACGACAGAACTACGAGCAGTACTTC; CDR3: CASRRQNYEQYF